This T cell receptor (beta chain) was identified in a study of T-cell reconstitution after alpha-beta-depleted transplantation in children. Study results and caveats: Roughly two months post-transplant, alpha-beta T cells reportedly originated from several hundred graft clones that had expanded. Elevated TCRbeta diversity at day 60 was traced, in some patients, to surviving recipient T cells and thymic progenitors. A year post-transplant, T-cell counts and diversity derived mostly from newly produced T cells.

Points on this clonotype: Its cognate antigen is unknown.

V lost 2 bases and J lost 3; bases outside the gene matches: 15. The CDR3 runs to 19 residues. CDR1 is MNHEY, CDR2 SVGEGT, per germline. The library targeted TCRbeta and was prepared with unique molecular identifiers. Each CDR3 protein gets one entry after TCRdb re-called the PCR reads with MiXCR. The sample carries about 980,000 distinct CDR3 sequences, less than 30% recorded once. Sequenced material: PBMCs, mostly from graft donor cells, taken 360 days after TCRalphabeta/CD19-depleted stem cell transplant. The TCR comes from a boy less than two years old who had a stem cell transplant for SCID, so the T cells may come from the graft donor. The chain employs TRBV6-2 or TRBV6-3 and TRBJ2-1, with TRBD2 matching over 8 bases. The CDR3 loop is CASSYAQGLVAGHYNEQFF. The CDR3, as DNA: TGTGCCAGCAGTTACGCCCAAGGGCTGGTAGCGGGGCACTACAATGAGCAGTTCTTC.